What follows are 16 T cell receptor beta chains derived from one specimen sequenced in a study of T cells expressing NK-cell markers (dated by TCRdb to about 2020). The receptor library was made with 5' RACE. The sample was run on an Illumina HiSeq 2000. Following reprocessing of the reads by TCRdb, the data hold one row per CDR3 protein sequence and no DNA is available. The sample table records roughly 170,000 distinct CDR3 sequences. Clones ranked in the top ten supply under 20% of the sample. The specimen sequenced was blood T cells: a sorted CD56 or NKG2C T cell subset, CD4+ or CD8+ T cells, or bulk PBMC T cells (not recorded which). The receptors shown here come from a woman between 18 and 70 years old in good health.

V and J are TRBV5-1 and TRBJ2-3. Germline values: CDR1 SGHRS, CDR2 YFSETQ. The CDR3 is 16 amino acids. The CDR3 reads CASSLGLEPPPDTQYF.

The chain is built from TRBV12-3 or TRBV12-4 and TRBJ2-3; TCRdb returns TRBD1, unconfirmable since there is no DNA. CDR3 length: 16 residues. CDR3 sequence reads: CASSRTGPGGTDTQYF.

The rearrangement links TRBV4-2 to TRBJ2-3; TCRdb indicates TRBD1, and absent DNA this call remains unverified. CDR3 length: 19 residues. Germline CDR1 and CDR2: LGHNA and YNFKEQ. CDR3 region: CASSIPWSRGIPYTDTQYF.

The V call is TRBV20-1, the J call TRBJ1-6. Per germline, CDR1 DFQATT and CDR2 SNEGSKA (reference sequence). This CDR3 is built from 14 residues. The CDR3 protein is CSARARQGVTPLHF.

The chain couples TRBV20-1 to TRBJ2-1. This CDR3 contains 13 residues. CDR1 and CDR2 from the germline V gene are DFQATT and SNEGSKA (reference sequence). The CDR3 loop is CSARDRLSNEQFF.

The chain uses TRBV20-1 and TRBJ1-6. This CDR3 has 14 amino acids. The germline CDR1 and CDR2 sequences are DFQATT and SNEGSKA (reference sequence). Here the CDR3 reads CSASDSSYNSPLHF.

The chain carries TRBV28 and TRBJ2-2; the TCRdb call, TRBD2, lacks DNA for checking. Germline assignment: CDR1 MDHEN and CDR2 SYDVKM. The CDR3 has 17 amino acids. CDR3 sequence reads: CASSFLLAGGLAGELFF.

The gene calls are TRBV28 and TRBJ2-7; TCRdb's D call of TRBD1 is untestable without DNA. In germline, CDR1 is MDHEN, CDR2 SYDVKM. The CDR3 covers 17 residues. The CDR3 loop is CASTTGGGSAQAYEQYF. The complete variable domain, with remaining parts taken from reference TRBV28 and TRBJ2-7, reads DVKVTQSSRYLVKRTGEKVFLECVQDMDHENMFWYRQDPGLGLRLIYFSYDVKMKEKGDIPEGYSVSREKKERFSLILESASTNQTSMYLCASTTGGGSAQAYEQYFGPGTRLTVT.

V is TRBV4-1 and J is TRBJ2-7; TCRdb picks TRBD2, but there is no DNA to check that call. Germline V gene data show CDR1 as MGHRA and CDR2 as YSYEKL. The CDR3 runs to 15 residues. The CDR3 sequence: CASSQVSGSSYEQYF.

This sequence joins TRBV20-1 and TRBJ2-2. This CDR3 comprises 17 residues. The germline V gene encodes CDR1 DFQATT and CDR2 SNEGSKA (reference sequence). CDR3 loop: CSARDSGRGSGTGELFF.

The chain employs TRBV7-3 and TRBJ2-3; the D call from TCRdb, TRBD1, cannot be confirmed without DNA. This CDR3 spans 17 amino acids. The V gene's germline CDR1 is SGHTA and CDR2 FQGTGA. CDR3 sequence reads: CASSRTDWSPGTDTQYF.

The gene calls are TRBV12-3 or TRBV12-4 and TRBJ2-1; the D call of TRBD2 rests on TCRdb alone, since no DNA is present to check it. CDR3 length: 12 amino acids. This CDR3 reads CASSFSGSEQFF.

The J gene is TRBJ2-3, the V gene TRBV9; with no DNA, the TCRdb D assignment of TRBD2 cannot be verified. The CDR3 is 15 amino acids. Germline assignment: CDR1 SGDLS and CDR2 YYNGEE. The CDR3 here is CASSVELANTDTQYF.

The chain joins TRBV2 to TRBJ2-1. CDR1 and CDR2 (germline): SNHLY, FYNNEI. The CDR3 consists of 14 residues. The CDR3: CASLVGVSYNEQFF.

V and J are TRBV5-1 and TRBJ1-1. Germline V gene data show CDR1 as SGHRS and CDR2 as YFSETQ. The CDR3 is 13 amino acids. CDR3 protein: CASSTTANTEAFF.

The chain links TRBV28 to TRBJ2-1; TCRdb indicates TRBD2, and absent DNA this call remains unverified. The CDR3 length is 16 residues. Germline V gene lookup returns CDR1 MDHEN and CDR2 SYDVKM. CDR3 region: CASSSLPSGTELEQFF.